What follows are 20 T cell receptor beta chains derived from one specimen sequenced in a study of shared clonotypes between healthy human individuals. The data were produced by immunoSEQ multiplex PCR, yet TCRdb's version contains in-frame clones alone and is incomplete. There are 1,500,000 or so clones in the sample; around 97% occur only once, and approximately 1.1% lies in the top ten. The specimen sequenced was naive CD4+ T cells sorted from blood. This sample's subset: CD45RA+ positively selected. These receptor sequences come from a man younger than 40 in good health.

The V call is TRBV2, the J call TRBJ1-5; TRBD1 agrees at 7 bases. With V trimmed by 4 bases and J by 2 bases, 8 bases remained unmatched. Germline values: CDR1 SNHLY, CDR2 FYNNEI. The CDR3 spans 16 residues. The CDR3 spells CASSARTGPGNQPQHF. The CDR3 DNA reads TGTGCCAGCAGTGCCCGGACAGGACCGGGCAATCAGCCCCAGCATTTT.

The chain joins TRBV7-2 to TRBJ1-2; D is ambiguous. The V gene's germline CDR1 is SGHTA and CDR2 FQGNSA. The CDR3 covers 13 residues. V was cut by 5 bases and J by 2 bases, with 9 bases left in between. The CDR3 bases are TGTGCCAGCAGCCTTGCCACAAACTATGGCTACACCTTC. Encoded protein: CASSLATNYGYTF.

This sequence joins TRBV15 and TRBJ2-1, with a possible D match to TRBD2 (6 bases). The germline V gene has CDR1 LNHNV and CDR2 YYDKDF (reference sequence). The CDR3 is 16 amino acids. Trimming removed 0 bases from V and 4 bases from J, with 13 bases in between. The CDR3 sequence: CATSRDPGVAYNEQFF. The CDR3 bases are TGTGCCACCAGCAGAGATCCGGGAGTCGCGTACAATGAGCAGTTCTTC. The complete variable domain, with remaining parts taken from reference TRBV15 and TRBJ2-1, reads DAMVIQNPRYQVTQFGKPVTLSCSQTLNHNVMYWYQQKSSQAPKLLFHYYDKDFNNEADTPDNFQSRRPNTSFCFLDIRSPGLGDTAMYLCATSRDPGVAYNEQFFGPGTRLTVL.

V usage is TRBV14 and J usage is TRBJ1-4, with D perhaps matching TRBD1 (5 bases). The germline V and J ends were trimmed by 3 bases and 3 bases, with 17 bases remaining between them. The CDR3 length is 17 residues. Germline values: CDR1 SGHDN, CDR2 FVKESK. This CDR3 is CASSHYGSGLSNEKLFF. The CDR3 bases are TGTGCCAGCAGCCATTATGGTTCGGGACTGTCTAATGAAAAACTGTTTTTT. Based on the CDR3 plus reference TRBV14 and TRBJ1-4, the full variable domain is EAGVTQFPSHSVIEKGQTVTLRCDPISGHDNLYWYRRVMGKEIKFLLHFVKESKQDESGMPNNRFLAERTGGTYSTLKVQPAELEDSGVYFCASSHYGSGLSNEKLFFGSGTQLSVL.

V and J are TRBV27 and TRBJ1-1; no firm D call. The ends were cut back, 0 bases at V and 1 base at J, with 15 bases in the middle. The CDR3 consists of 17 residues. CDR1 and CDR2 (germline): MNHEY, SMNVEV (reference sequence). In DNA, the CDR3 is TGTGCCAGCAGTTTATCACCGCCTGGGGTGTGGAACACTGAAGCTTTCTTT. Encoded protein: CASSLSPPGVWNTEAFF.

This sequence joins TRBV4-3 and TRBJ2-3, with D tentatively TRBD2 (5 bases). This CDR3 spans 18 amino acids. V dropped 3 bases and J dropped 0 bases, with 19 bases sitting between them. CDR1 is LGHNA, CDR2 YSLEER, per germline. CDR3 DNA sequence: TGCGCCAGCAGCCAGGGTGAGGGAAGGGATGGGAGCACAGATACGCAGTATTTT. Its translation is CASSQGEGRDGSTDTQYF.

The chain uses TRBV18 and TRBJ1-4; tentatively, D is TRBD1 (5 bases). This CDR3 is 15 amino acids long. V dropped 2 bases and J dropped 6 bases, with 13 bases sitting between them. Germline loops: CDR1 KGHSH, CDR2 LQKENI. Written as DNA, the CDR3 is TGTGCCAGCTCACCAAGTATAACAGGAGATGAAAAACTGTTTTTT. Translating gives CASSPSITGDEKLFF.

This chain links TRBV4-1 with TRBJ2-7; TRBD2 aligns across 8 bases. Looked up from germline, CDR1 is MGHRA and CDR2 is YSYEKL. The CDR3 is 15 amino acids. V lost 4 bases, J lost 4 bases, and 9 bases stayed unmatched. The CDR3 spells CASSRSAGALYEQYF. CDR3 nucleotide sequence: TGCGCCAGCAGCCGATCAGCGGGAGCCTTGTACGAGCAGTACTTC.

The chain carries TRBV6-1 and TRBJ2-5; D might be TRBD1 or TRBD2, each matching 6 bases. Trimming stripped 6 bases from V and 5 bases from J, with 16 bases between. Germline loops: CDR1 MNHNS, CDR2 SASEGT. CDR3 length equals 14 residues. The CDR3, as DNA: TGTGCCAGCAGAGACCCGGGGGCGGCGGAGACCCAGTACTTC. This encodes CASRDPGAAETQYF.

This chain uses TRBV2 with TRBJ2-1; 7 positions agree with TRBD2. The CDR3 runs to 16 residues. V gave up 8 bases and J gave up 5 bases; unmatched junction bases: 15. CDR1 is SNHLY and CDR2 is FYNNEI in the germline V gene. The CDR3 nucleotides read TGTGCCAGCGGGAGTAGAAGGCCTAGCGGTCACAATGAGCAGTTCTTC. It yields the protein CASGSRRPSGHNEQFF.

J is TRBJ1-3 and V is TRBV10-3; D gene ambiguous. V gave up 3 bases and J gave up 8 bases, with 11 bases separating them. CDR1 and CDR2 from the germline V gene are ENHRY and SYGVKD. The CDR3 consists of 13 residues. CDR3 residues: CAISDVRVHTIYF. The CDR3 DNA sequence: TGTGCCATCAGTGATGTAAGGGTACACACCATATATTTT.

The chain uses TRBV11-2 and TRBJ2-3; 9 bases are shared with TRBD2. This CDR3 has 18 amino acids. Losses at the gene ends were 5 bases for V and 5 bases for J; bases not matched to a gene: 17. Germline V gene data show CDR1 as SGHAT and CDR2 as FQNNGV. The CDR3 sequence: CASSHPGASGTKGDTQYF. DNA of the CDR3: TGTGCCAGCAGCCACCCTGGGGCTAGCGGGACTAAAGGAGATACGCAGTATTTT.

V gene TRBV18 combines with J gene TRBJ2-7; TRBD2 agrees at 7 bases. This CDR3 has 16 amino acids. V gave up 1 base and J gave up 6 bases; unmatched junction bases: 12. The V gene's germline CDR1 is KGHSH and CDR2 LQKENI. The CDR3 nucleotides are TGTGCCAGCTCACCACTTTTCACAGAGCGCGGGGGCGAGCAGTACTTC. The encoded protein is CASSPLFTERGGEQYF. Together with reference TRBV18 and TRBJ2-7, the CDR3 gives the full variable domain: NAGVMQNPRHLVRRRGQEARLRCSPMKGHSHVYWYRQLPEEGLKFMVYLQKENIIDESGMPKERFSAEFPKEGPSILRIQQVVRGDSAAYFCASSPLFTERGGEQYFGPGTRLTVT.

This chain's CDR3 is CATSISGRALYNEQFF. The CDR3 DNA follows: TGTGCCACCAGCATTAGCGGGAGGGCGTTATACAATGAGCAGTTCTTC. The chain has TRBV15 and TRBJ2-1; 11 bases line up with TRBD2. This CDR3 is 16 amino acids long. In germline, CDR1 is LNHNV, CDR2 YYDKDF (reference sequence). J lost 4 bases, V lost 4 bases, and 6 bases had no gene match.

The gene calls are TRBV6-1 and TRBJ2-7; D tentatively reads TRBD1 or TRBD2 (5 bases each). Germline V lookup: CDR1 MNHNS, CDR2 SASEGT. The CDR3 contains 10 residues. With 10 bases removed from V and 4 bases from J, the gap between germline ends came to 8 bases. CDR3 nucleotide sequence: TGTGCCATGGGGGAATACGAGCAGTACTTC. Its protein product is CAMGEYEQYF.

This clone was counted once. V gene TRBV7-7 combines with J gene TRBJ2-2; TRBD2 matches 7 bases. Germline V gene data show CDR1 as SSHAT and CDR2 as FNYEAQ (reference sequence). The CDR3 is 13 residues long. V trimming: 9 bases; J trimming: 5 bases; junction bases outside the gene matches: 6. The CDR3 nucleotides read TGTGCCAGTGCGTATAGCGGGACCGGGGAGCTGTTTTTT. The encoded protein is CASAYSGTGELFF.

The CDR3 DNA reads as TGTGCCAGCAGCTTGATAAGGTTATCTGGAAACACCATATATTTT. Translating gives CASSLIRLSGNTIYF. The chain recombines TRBV5-6 with TRBJ1-3; D remains unclear. Trimming took off 1 base at V and 1 base at J, with 9 bases between the two ends. In germline, CDR1 is SGHDT, CDR2 YYEEEE. The CDR3 covers 15 residues.

The CDR3 here is CASSPIGVGLRETQYF. The CDR3 bases are TGCGCCAGCAGCCCTATAGGGGTCGGGCTTCGCGAGACCCAGTACTTC. The chain links TRBV5-1 to TRBJ2-5, with D perhaps matching TRBD1 (5 bases). The germline gives CDR1 SGHRS, CDR2 YFSETQ. The germline V and J ends were trimmed by 4 bases and 5 bases, with 21 bases remaining between them. The CDR3 length is 16 residues.

CDR3 loop: CAISATANGELFF. The CDR3 DNA reads as TGTGCCATCAGTGCTACGGCTAACGGGGAGCTGTTTTTT. This rearrangement joins TRBV10-3 to TRBJ2-2, with D unclear. V lost 4 bases and J lost 7, with 10 bases in between. The length of the CDR3 is 13 residues. Germline CDR1 is ENHRY and CDR2 is SYGVKD.

The rearrangement uses TRBV21-1 and TRBJ2-7; TRBD1 is the table's D call and was not checked against the DNA. TRBV21-1 has pseudogene status. The CDR3 covers 15 residues. The CDR3 reads CASSYRGQGKYEQYF. The CDR3 DNA follows: TGTGCCAGCAGCTATAGGGGACAGGGGAAGTACGAGCAGTACTTC.